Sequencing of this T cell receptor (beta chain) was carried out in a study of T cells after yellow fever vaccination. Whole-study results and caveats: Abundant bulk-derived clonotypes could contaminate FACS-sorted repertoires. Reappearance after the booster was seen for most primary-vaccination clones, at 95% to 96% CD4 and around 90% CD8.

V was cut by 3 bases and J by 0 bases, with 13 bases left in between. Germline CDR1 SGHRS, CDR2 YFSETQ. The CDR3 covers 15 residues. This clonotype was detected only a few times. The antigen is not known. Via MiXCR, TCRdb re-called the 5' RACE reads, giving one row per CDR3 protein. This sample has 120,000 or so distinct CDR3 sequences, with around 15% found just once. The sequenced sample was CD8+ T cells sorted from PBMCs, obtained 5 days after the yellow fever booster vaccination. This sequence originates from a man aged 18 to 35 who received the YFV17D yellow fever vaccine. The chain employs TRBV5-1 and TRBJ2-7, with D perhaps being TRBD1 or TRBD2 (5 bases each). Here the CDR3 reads CASSSLLGPSYEQYV. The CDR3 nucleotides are TGCGCCAGCAGCTCCCTACTGGGACCCTCCTACGAGCAGTACGTC.